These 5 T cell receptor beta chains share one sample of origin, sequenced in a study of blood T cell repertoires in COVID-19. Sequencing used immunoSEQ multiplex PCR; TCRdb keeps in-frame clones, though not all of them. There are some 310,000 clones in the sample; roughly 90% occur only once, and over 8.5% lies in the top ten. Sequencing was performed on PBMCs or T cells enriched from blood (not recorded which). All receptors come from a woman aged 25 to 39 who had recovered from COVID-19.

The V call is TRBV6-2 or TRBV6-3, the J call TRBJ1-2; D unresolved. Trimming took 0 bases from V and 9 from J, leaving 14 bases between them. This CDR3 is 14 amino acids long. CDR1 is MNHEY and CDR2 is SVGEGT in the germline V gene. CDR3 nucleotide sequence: TGTGCCAGCAGTTACTCGAACGGCGGTCTGAGCTACACCTTC. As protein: CASSYSNGGLSYTF.

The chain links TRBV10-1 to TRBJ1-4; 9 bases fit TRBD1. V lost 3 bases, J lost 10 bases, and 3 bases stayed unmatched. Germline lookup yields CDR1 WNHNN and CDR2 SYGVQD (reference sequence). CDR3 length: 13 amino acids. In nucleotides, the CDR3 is TGCGCCAGCAGTGATTTGGACAGGGGAAAACTGTTTTTT. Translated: CASSDLDRGKLFF.

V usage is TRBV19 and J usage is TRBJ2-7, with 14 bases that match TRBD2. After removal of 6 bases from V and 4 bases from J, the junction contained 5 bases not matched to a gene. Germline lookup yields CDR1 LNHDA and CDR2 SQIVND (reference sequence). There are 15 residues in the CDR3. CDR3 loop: CASSWTSGRLYEQYF. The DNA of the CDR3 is TGTGCCAGTAGCTGGACTAGCGGGAGGTTGTACGAGCAGTACTTC.

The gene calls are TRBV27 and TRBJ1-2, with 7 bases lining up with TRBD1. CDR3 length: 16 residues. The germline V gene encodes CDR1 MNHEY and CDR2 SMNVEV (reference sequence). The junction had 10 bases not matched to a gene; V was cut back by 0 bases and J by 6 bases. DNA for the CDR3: TGTGCCAGCAGTTTATCGTACGACAGGGTCCAGCATGGCTACACCTTC. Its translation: CASSLSYDRVQHGYTF.

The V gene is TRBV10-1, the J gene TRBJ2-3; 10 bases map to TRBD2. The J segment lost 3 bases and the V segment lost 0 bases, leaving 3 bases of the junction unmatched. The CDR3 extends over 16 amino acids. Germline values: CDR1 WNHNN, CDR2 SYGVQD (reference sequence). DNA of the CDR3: TGCGCCAGCAGTGAGTCCGCTAGCGGGAGAACAGATACGCAGTATTTT. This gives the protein CASSESASGRTDTQYF.